This T cell receptor beta chain derives from a study of neurological immune-mediated disorders. This clonotype was counted many times. Its antigen remains unidentified. Per the germline V gene, CDR1 is DFQATT and CDR2 is SNEGSKA (reference sequence). The CDR3 runs to 16 residues. V gave up 4 bases and J gave up 1 base, with 17 bases separating them. Findings and caveats of the study: CDR3 amino acid sequences found in expanded clones were never shared across subjects, suggesting private repertoires in all groups. Phylogenetic grouping assigned the repertoires of 18 of 34 multiple sclerosis patients to a single related-CDR3 cluster, representing a possible signature.

As for the cDNA, it was generated by 5'RACE with 10-nucleotide random UMIs. TCRdb reprocessed the 5' RACE reads via MiXCR and lists one record per CDR3 protein. Altogether tens of thousands of distinct CDR3 sequences are present, about 5.2% being singletons, with the ten largest covering roughly 2.4%. For the unsorted libraries, 2 million PBMCs stored at -80 C served as input. The chain employs TRBV20-1 and TRBJ2-1; a weak D match, TRBD2 (6 bases). This TCR came from a woman in her twenties or thirties with multiple sclerosis. The sample comprised PBMCs. CDR3 region: CSATAQPGESYNEQFF. The DNA of the CDR3 is TGCAGTGCTACCGCCCAGCCGGGAGAATCCTACAATGAGCAGTTCTTC.